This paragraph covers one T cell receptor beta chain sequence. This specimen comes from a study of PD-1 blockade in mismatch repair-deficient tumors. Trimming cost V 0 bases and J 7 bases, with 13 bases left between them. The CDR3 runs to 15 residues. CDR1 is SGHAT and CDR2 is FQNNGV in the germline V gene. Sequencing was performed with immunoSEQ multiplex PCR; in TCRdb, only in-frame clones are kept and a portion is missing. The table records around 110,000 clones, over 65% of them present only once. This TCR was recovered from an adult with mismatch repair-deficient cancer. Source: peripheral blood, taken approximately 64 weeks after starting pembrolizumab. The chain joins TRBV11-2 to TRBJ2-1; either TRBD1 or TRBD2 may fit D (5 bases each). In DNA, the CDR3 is TGTGCCAGCAGCTTAGAGAGGGACGGGGCTAATGAGCAGTTCTTC. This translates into CASSLERDGANEQFF.